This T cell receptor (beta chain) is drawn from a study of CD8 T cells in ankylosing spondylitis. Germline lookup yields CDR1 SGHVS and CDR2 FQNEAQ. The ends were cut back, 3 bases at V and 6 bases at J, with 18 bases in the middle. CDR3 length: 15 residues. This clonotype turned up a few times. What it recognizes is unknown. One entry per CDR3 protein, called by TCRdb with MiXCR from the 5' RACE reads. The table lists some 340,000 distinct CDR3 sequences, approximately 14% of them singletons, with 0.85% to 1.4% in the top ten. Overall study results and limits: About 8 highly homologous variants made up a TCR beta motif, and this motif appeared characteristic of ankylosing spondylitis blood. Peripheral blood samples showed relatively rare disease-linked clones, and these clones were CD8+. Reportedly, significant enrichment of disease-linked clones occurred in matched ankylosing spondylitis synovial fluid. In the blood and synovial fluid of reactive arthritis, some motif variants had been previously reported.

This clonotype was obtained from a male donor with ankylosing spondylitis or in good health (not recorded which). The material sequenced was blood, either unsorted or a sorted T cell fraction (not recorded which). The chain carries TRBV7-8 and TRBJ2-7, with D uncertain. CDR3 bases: TGTGCCAGCAGCTTGAAGTGGGATGGCACAATCGAGCAGTACTTC. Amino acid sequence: CASSLKWDGTIEQYF. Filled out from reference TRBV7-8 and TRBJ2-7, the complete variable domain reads GAGVSQSPRYKVAKRGQDVALRCDPISGHVSLFWYQQALGQGPEFLTYFQNEAQLDKSGLPSDRFFAERPEGSVSTLKIQRTQQEDSAVYLCASSLKWDGTIEQYFGPGTRLTVT.